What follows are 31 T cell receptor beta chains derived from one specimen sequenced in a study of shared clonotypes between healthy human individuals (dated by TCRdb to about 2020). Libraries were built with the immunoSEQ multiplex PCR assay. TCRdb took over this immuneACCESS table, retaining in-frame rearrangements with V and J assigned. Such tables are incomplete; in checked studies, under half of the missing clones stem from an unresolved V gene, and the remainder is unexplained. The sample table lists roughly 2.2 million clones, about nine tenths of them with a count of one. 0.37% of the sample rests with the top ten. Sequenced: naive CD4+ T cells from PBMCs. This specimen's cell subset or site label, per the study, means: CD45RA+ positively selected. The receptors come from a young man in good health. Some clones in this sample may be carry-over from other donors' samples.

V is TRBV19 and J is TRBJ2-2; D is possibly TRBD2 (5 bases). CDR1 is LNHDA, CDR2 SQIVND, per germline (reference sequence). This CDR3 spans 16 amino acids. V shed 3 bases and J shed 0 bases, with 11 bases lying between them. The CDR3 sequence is CASSILSGANTGELFF. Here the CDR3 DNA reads TGTGCCAGTAGTATTCTTTCCGGGGCGAACACCGGGGAGCTGTTTTTT.

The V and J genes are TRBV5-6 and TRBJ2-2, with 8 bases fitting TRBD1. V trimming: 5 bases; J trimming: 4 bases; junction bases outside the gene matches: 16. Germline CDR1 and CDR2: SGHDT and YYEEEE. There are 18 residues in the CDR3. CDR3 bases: TGTGCCAGCAGGGTCGGACAGGGACGACGCTGGGGCACCGGGGAGCTGTTTTTT. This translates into CASRVGQGRRWGTGELFF.

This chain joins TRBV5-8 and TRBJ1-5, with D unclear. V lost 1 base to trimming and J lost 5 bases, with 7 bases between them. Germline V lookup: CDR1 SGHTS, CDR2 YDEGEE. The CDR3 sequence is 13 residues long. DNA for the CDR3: TGTGCCAGCAGCTTGAACCCTTATCAGCCCCAGCATTTT. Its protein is CASSLNPYQPQHF.

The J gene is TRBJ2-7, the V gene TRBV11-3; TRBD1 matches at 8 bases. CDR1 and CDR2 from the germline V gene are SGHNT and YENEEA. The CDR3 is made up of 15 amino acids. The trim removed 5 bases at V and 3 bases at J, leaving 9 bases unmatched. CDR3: CASSAGQGGYYEQYF. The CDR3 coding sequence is TGTGCCAGCAGCGCAGGACAGGGTGGATACTACGAGCAGTACTTC. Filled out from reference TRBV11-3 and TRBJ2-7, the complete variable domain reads EAGVVQSPRYKIIEKKQPVAFWCNPISGHNTLYWYLQNLGQGPELLIRYENEEAVDDSQLPKDRFSAERLKGVDSTLKIQPAELGDSAVYLCASSAGQGGYYEQYFGPGTRLTVT.

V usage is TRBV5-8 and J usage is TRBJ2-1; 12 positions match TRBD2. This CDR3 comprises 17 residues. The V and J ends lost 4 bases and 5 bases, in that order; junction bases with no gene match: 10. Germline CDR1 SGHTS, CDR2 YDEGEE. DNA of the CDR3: TGTGCCAGCAGCGTGAACCTAGCGGGAGGGGTACACAATGAGCAGTTCTTC. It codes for CASSVNLAGGVHNEQFF.

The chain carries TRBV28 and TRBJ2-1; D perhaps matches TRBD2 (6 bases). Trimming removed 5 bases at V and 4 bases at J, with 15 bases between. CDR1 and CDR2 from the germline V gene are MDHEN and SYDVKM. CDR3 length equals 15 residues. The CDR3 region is CASSKSGGAYNEQFF. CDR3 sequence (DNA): TGTGCCAGCAGTAAATCCGGGGGAGCGTACAATGAGCAGTTCTTC. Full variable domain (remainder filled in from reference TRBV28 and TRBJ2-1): DVKVTQSSRYLVKRTGEKVFLECVQDMDHENMFWYRQDPGLGLRLIYFSYDVKMKEKGDIPEGYSVSREKKERFSLILESASTNQTSMYLCASSKSGGAYNEQFFGPGTRLTVL.

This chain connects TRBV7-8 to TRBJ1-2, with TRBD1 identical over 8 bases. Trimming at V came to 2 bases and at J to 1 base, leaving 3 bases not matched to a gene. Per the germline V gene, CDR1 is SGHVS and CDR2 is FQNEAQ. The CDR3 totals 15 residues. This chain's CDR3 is CASSLQTGDNYGYTF. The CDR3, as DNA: TGTGCCAGCAGCTTACAGACAGGGGATAACTATGGCTACACCTTC.

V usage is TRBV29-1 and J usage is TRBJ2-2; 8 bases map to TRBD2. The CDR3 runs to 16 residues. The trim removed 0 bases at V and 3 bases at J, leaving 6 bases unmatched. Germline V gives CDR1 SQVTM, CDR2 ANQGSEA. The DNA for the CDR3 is TGCAGCGTTGAAGATCGGCTAGCGGGTGACACCGGGGAGCTGTTTTTT. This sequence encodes CSVEDRLAGDTGELFF.

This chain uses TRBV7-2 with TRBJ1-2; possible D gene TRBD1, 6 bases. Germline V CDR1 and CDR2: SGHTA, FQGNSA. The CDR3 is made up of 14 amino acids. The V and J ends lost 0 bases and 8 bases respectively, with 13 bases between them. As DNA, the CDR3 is TGTGCCAGCAGCTTAGCGCTGGGGGCGCTGGGCTACACCTTC. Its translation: CASSLALGALGYTF. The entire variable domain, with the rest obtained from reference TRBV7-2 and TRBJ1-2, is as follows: GAGVSQSPSNKVTEKGKDVELRCDPISGHTALYWYRQSLGQGLEFLIYFQGNSAPDKSGLPSDRFSAERTGGSVSTLTIQRTQQEDSAVYLCASSLALGALGYTFGSGTRLTVV.

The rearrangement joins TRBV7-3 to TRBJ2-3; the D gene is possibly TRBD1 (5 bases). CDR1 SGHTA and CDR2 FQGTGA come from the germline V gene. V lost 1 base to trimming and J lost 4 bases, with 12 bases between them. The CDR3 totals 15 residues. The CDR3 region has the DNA TGTGCCAGCAGCTTAAACCAGGGTCCCGCAGATACGCAGTATTTT. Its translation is CASSLNQGPADTQYF. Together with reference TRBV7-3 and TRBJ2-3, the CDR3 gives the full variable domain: GAGVSQTPSNKVTEKGKYVELRCDPISGHTALYWYRQSLGQGPEFLIYFQGTGAADDSGLPNDRFFAVRPEGSVSTLKIQRTERGDSAVYLCASSLNQGPADTQYFGPGTRLTVL.

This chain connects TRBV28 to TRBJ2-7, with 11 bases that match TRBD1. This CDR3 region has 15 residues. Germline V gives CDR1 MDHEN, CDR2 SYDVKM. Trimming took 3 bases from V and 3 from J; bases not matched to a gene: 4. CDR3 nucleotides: TGTGCCAGCAGTTTGGGGGACAGGGGGAACTACGAGCAGTACTTC. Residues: CASSLGDRGNYEQYF.

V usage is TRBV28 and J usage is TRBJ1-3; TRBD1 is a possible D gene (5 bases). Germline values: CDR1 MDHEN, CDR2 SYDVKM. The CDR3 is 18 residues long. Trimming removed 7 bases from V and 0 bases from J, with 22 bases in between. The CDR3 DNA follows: TGTGCCAGCACCCCGCCCCCGGGACCCCGATCCTCTGGAAACACCATATATTTT. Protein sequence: CASTPPPGPRSSGNTIYF.

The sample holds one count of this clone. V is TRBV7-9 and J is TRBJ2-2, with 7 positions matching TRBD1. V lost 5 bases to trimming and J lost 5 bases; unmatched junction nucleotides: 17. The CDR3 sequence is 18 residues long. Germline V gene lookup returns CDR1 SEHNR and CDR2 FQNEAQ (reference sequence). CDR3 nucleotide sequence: TGTGCCAGCAGCGAACAACGGGACAGAGGGGCACGGACCGGGGAGCTGTTTTTT. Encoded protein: CASSEQRDRGARTGELFF.

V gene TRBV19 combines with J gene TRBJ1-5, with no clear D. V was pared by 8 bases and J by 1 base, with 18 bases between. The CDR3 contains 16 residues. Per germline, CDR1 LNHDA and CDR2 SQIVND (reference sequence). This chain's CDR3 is CASGPTGSASNQPQHF. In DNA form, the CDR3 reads TGTGCCAGTGGACCCACGGGGTCAGCGAGCAATCAGCCCCAGCATTTT.

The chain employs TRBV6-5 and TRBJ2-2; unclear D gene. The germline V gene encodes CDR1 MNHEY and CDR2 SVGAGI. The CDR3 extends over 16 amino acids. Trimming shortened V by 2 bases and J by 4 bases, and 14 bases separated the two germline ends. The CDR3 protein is CASSYIVAARTGELFF. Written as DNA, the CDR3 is TGTGCCAGCAGTTACATCGTGGCGGCGCGCACCGGGGAGCTGTTTTTT.

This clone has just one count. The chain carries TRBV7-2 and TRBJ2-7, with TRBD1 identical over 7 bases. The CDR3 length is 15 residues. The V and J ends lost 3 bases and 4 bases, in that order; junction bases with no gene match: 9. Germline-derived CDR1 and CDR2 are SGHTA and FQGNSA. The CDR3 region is CASSFPDRPAYEQYF. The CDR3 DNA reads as TGTGCCAGCAGCTTCCCGGACAGGCCCGCGTACGAGCAGTACTTC.

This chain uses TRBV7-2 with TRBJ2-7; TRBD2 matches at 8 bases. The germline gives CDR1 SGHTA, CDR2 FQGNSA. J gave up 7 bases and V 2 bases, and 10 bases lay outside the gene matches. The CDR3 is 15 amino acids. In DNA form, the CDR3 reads TGTGCCAGCAGCTTACTAACTAGCGGCTCGGTTGAGCAGTACTTC. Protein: CASSLLTSGSVEQYF.

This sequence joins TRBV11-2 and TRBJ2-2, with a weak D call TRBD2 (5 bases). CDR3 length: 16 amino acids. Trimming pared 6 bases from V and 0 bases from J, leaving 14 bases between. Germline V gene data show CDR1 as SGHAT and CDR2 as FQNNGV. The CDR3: CASRTMRGSNTGELFF. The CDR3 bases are TGTGCCAGCAGAACCATGCGCGGGTCGAACACCGGGGAGCTGTTTTTT.

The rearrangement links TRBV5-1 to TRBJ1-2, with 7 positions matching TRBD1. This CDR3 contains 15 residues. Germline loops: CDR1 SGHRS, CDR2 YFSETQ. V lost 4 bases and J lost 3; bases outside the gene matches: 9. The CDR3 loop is CASSIRDRGDYGYTF. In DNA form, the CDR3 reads TGCGCCAGCAGCATCCGGGACAGAGGGGACTATGGCTACACCTTC.

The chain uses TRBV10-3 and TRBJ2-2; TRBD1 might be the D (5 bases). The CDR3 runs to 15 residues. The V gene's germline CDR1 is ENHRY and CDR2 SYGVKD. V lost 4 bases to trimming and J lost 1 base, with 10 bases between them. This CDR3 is CAISGGQGNTGELFF. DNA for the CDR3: TGTGCCATCAGTGGTGGGCAGGGGAACACCGGGGAGCTGTTTTTT.

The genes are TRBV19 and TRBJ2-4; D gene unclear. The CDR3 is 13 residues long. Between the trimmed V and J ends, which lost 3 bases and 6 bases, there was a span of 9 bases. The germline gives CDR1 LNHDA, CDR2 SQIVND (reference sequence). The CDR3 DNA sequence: TGTGCCAGTAGTATGGACCCACCAAACATTCAGTACTTC. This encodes CASSMDPPNIQYF.

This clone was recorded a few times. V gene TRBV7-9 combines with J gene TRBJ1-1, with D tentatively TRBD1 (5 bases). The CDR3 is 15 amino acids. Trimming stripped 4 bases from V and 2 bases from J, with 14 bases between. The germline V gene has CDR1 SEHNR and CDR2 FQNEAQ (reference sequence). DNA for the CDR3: TGTGCCAGCAGCTCAAGGGGCTATTCCAACACTGAAGCTTTCTTT. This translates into CASSSRGYSNTEAFF.

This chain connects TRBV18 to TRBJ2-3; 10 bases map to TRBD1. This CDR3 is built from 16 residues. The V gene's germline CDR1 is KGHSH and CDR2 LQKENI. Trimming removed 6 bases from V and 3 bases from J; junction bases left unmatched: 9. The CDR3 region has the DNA TGTGCCAGCTCGCTACCGGGACAGGGGATAACAGATACGCAGTATTTT. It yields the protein CASSLPGQGITDTQYF.

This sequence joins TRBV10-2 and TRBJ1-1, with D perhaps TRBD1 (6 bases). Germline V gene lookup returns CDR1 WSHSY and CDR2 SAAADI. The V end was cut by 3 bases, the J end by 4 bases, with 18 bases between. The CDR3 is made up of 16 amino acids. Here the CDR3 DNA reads TGCGCCAGCAGTGAAAGGGGGGAGGGTGGGCGCACTGAAGCTTTCTTT. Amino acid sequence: CASSERGEGGRTEAFF.

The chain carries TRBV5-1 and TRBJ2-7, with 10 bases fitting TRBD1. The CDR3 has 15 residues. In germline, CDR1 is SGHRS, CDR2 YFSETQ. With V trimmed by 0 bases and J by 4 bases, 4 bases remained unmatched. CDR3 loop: CASSLGTGGGYEQYF. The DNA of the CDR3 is TGCGCCAGCAGCTTGGGGACAGGGGGAGGGTACGAGCAGTACTTC. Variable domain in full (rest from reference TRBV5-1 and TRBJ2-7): KAGVTQTPRYLIKTRGQQVTLSCSPISGHRSVSWYQQTPGQGLQFLFEYFSETQRNKGNFPGRFSGRQFSNSRSEMNVSTLELGDSALYLCASSLGTGGGYEQYFGPGTRLTVT.

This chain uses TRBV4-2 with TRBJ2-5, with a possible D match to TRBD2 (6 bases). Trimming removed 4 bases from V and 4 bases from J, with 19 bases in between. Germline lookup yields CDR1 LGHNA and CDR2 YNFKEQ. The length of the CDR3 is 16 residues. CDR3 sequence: CASSLSRSQGGETQYF. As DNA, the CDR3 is TGTGCCAGCAGCCTCTCACGGTCCCAGGGAGGAGAGACCCAGTACTTC.

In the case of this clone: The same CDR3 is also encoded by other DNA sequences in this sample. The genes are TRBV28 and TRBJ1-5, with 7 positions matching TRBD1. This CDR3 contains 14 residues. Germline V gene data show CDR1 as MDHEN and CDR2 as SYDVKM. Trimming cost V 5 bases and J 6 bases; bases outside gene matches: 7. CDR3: CASSLRQGGQPQHF. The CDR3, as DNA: TGTGCCAGCAGTCTGAGACAGGGAGGTCAGCCCCAGCATTTT.

CDR3 in amino acids: CASTGRGTEAFF. In nucleotides, the CDR3 is TGTGCCAGCACTGGCAGGGGCACTGAAGCTTTCTTT. The chain employs TRBV6-6 and TRBJ1-1; D is perhaps TRBD1 (6 bases). V lost 7 bases to trimming and J lost 4 bases, with 10 bases between them. Germline V gives CDR1 MNHNY, CDR2 SVGAGI (reference sequence). The CDR3 consists of 12 residues.

This CDR3 reads CASTKTRAGNTIYF. CDR3 DNA sequence: TGTGCCAGCACCAAAACAAGAGCTGGAAACACCATATATTTT. The genes are TRBV6-5 and TRBJ1-3; no clear D gene. Germline values: CDR1 MNHEY, CDR2 SVGAGI. Trimming cost V 7 bases and J 2 bases, with 12 bases left between them. The CDR3 is made up of 14 amino acids.

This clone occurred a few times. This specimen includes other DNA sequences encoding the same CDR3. CDR3 sequence: CASSEGIGYTF. DNA for the CDR3: TGTGCCAGCAGTGAGGGAATAGGGTACACCTTC. The chain carries TRBV2 and TRBJ1-2; D gene unclear. The CDR3 covers 11 residues. Between the trimmed V and J ends, which lost 3 bases and 11 bases, there was a span of 10 bases. Germline values: CDR1 SNHLY, CDR2 FYNNEI.

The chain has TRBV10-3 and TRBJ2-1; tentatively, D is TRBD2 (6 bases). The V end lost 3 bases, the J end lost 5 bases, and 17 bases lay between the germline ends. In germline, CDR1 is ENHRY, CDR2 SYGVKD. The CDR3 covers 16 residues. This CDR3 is CAISDSGRGSHNEQFF. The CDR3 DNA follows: TGTGCCATCAGTGACTCCGGGCGGGGTTCCCACAATGAGCAGTTCTTC.